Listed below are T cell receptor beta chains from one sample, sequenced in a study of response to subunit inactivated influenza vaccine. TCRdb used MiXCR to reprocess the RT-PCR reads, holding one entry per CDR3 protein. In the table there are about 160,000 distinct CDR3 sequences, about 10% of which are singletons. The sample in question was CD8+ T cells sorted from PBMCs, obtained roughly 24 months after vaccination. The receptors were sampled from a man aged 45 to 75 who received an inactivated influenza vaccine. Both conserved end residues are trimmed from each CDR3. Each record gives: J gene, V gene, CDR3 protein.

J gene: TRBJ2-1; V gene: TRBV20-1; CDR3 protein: SASHRSLRIDEQF
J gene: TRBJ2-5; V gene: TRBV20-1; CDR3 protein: SARQGAKETQY
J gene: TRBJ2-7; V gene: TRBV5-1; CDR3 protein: ASSLADRSYEQY
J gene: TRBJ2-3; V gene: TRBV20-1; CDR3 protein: SAPRQGTDTQY
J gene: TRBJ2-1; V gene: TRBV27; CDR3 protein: ASSFSATSYNEQF
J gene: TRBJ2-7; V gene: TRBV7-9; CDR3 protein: AMGQGSEQY
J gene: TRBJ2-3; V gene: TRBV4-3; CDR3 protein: ASSQQVAGGTDTQY
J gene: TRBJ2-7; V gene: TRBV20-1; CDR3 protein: SARGTGEYEQY
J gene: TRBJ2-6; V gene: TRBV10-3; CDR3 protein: AISESFGRTGANVLT
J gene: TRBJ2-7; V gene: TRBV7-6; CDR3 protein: ASSPGQARSSYEQY
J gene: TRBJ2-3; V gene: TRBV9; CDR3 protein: ASSVDNSFTDTQY
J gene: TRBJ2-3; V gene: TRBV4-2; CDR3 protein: ASSQAIGARGTDTQY
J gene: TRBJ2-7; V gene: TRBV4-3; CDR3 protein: ASSQEGPSGRYEQY
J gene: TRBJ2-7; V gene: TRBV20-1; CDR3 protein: SARGTSGEIGRYEQY
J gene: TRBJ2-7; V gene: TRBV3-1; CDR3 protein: ASSYFGDSYEQY
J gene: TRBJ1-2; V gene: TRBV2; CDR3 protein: ASTISKLGWNGYT
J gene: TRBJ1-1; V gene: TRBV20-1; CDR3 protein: SAMGGVAF
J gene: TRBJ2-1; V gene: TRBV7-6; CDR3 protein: ASSPSGTGEQF
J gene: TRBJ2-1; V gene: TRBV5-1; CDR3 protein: ASSLNSGRESYNEQF
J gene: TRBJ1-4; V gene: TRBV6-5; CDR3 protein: ASSLHQTGDGEKLF
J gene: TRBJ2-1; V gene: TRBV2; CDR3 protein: ASQRGYNEQF
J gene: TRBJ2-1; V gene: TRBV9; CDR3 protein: ASSPWTSGRTDEQF
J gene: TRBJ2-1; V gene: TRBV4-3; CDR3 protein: ASSQGDREYNEQF
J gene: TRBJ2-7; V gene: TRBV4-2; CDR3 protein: ASSQTTGGFYEQY
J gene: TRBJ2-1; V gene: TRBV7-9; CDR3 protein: ASSLGYGGWNEQF
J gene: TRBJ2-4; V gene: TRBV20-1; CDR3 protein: SASITEAKNIQY
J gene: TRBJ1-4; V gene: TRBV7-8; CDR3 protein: ASSEQGGISTNEKLF
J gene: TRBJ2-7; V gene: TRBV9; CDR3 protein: ASSVTGSSYEQY
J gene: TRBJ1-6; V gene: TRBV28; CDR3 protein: ASLPLGGAVNSPLH
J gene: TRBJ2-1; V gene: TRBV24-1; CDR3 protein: ATSDLWAGPGGQF